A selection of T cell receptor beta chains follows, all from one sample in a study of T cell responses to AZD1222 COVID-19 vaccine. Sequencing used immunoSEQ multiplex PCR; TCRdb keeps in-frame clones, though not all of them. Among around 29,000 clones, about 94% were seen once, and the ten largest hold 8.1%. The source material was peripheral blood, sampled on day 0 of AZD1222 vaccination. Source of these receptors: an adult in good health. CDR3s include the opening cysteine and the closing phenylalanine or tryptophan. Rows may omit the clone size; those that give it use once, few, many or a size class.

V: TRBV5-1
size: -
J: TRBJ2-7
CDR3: CASRPGLAGEIEQYF

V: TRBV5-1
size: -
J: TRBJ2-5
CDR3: CASSVPGQGQETQYF

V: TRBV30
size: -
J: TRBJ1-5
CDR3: CAWSRDSNQPQHF

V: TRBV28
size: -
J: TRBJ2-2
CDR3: CASDDAYRNTGELFF

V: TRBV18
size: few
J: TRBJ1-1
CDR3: CASSLSGSGTEAFF

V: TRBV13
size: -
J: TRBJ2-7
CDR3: CASSGAGPSGEQYF

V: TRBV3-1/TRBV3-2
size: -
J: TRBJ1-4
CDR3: CASSVMYAATNEKLFF

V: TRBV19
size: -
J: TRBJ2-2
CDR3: CASSPVDGVTGELFF

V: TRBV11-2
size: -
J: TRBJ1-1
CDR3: CASSLGLTGYVEAFF

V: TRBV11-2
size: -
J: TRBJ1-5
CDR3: CASSQTGSNQPQHF

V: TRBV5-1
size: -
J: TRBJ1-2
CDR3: CASSLDGVRGYTF

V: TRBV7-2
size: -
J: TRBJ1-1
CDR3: CASSFADRTNTEAFF

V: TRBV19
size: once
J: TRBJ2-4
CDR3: CASWGGPFNIQYF

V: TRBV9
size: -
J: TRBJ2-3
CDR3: CASSVPQQGATDTQYF

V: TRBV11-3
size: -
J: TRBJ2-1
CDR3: CASSLRDGRNEQFF

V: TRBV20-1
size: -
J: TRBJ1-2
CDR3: CSASVTGSNYGYTF

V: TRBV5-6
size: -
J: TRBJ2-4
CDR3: CASRNYRGRNIQYF

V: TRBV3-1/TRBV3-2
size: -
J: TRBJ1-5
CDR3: CASSSYSNQPQHF

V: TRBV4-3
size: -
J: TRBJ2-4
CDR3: CASSRYAGTSGRDIQYF

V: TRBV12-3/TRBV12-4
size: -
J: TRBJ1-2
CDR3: CASSPDRFYGYTF

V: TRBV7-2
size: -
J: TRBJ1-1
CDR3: CASSFRDPNTEAFF

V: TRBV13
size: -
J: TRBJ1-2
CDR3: CASSLGRQGYYGYTF

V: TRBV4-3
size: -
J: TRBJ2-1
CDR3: CASSHLASGRIPTSYNEQFF

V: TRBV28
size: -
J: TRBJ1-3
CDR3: CASSLWANSGNTIYF

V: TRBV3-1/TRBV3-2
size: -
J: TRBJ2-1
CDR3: CASSRDSGTRRAEEQFF

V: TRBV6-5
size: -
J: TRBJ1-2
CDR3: CASSYTENYGYTF

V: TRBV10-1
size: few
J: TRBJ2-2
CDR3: CASSESNTGELFF

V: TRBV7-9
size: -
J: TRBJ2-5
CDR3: CASSLSETQYF

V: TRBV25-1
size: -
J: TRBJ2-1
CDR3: CASSVTDEQFF

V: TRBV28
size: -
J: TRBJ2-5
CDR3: CASSRRGGETQYF

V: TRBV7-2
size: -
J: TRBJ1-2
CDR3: CASSFYRGGYGYTF

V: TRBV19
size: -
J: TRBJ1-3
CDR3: CASSPKGWSGNTIYF

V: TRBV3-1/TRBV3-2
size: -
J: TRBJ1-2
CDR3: CASRDRASQGGYTF

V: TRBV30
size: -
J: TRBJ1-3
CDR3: CAWSVLNGNTIYF

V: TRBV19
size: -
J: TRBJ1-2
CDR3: CASSSGTGLGGYTF

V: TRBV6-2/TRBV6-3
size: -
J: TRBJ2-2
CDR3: CASSYGSLGELFF

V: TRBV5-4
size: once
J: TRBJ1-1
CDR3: CASSLEVLDRTNTEAFF

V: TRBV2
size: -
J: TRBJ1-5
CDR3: CASSGTGGGYSNQPQHF

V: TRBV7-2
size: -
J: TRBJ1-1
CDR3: CASSAAVGMGTEAFF

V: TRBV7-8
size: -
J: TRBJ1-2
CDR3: CASSLLGAPTNYGYTF

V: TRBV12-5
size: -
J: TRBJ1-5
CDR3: CASFQPQHF

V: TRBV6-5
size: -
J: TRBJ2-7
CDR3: CASGGRQGYEQYF

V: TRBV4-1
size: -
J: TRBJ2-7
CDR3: CASSQSYSYEQYF

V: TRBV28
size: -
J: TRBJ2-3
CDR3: CASSLFKVWGYAYTDTQYF

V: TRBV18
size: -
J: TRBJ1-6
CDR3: CASSPGTNHSPLHF

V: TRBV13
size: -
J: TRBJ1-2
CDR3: CASSLVGDYGYTF

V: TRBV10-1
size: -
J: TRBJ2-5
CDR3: CASSESGRGGTQYF

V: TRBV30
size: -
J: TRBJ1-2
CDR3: CAWRPPTF

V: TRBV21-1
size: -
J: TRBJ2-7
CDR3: CASSIAGGGEQYF

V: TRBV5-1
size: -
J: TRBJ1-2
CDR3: CASSWGLTSPGYTF

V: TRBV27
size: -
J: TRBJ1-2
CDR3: CASSLSGQGYGYTF

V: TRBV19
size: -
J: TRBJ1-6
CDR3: CASSIGGGVRSSYNSPLHF

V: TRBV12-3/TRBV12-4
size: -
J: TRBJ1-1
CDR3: CASSPQGSEAFF

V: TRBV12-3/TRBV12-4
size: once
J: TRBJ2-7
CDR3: CASSPRGLYEQYF